This is a list of T cell receptor beta chains from one sample in a study of T cells of healthy individuals. MiXCR was run by TCRdb on the 5' RACE reads, yielding one entry per CDR3 protein. Here the sample spans around 63,000 distinct CDR3 sequences, 16% being singletons. The receptors were gathered from a human donor in good health. CDR3s include the opening cysteine and the closing phenylalanine or tryptophan. The D gene is left open where the match is weak. Size values are once, few and many counts, or a class for expanded clones, and some rows have none.

v_call	j_call	d_call	cdr3_length	clone_size	cdr3_nt	cdr3_aa
TRBV7-2	TRBJ1-4	TRBD1	15	few	TGTGCCAGCAGGACTCAACAGGGGGGGATCGAAAAACTGTTTTTT	CASRTQQGGIEKLFF
TRBV20-1	TRBJ2-1	TRBD2	14	many	TGCAGTGCACCGGGACTAGCTAGGTACAATGAGCAGTTCTTC	CSAPGLARYNEQFF
TRBV15	TRBJ1-5	-	15	-	TGTGCCACCAGGCTCACCCGGGCCTCCAATCAGCCCCAGCATTTT	CATRLTRASNQPQHF
TRBV5-1	TRBJ1-5	-	13	many	TGCGCCAGCAGCTTCGGGACGAATCAGCCCCAGCATTTT	CASSFGTNQPQHF
TRBV11-2	TRBJ2-2	-	13	many	TGTGCCAGCAGCCGGGCAGACACCGGGGAGCTGTTTTTT	CASSRADTGELFF
TRBV4-2	TRBJ1-6	-	15	-	TGTGCCAGCAGCTTGGCCGGGACAAGCAATTCACCCCTCCACTTT	CASSLAGTSNSPLHF
TRBV18	TRBJ2-3	-	14	few	TGTGCCAGCTCACCACCCGGGGCTCCAGATACGCAGTATTTT	CASSPPGAPDTQYF
TRBV28	TRBJ2-3	TRBD1	14	few	TGTGCCAGCAGCGGGGACAGGGTCACAGATACGCAGTATTTT	CASSGDRVTDTQYF
TRBV18	TRBJ1-5	-	16	few	TGTGCCAGCTCACCTACTGGACAGCTGAGCAATCAGCCCCAGCATTTT	CASSPTGQLSNQPQHF
TRBV6-1	TRBJ1-2	-	15	few	TGTGCCAGCAGGCCTACAGGGTCCGGGAACTATGGCTACACCTTC	CASRPTGSGNYGYTF
TRBV29-1	TRBJ1-1	-	13	few	TGCAGCGTTGAAGGGCAGATGAACACTGAAGCTTTCTTT	CSVEGQMNTEAFF
TRBV4-2	TRBJ1-2	-	14	-	TGTGCCAGCAGCCAAGATACGGAATCCTATGGCTACACCTTC	CASSQDTESYGYTF
TRBV27	TRBJ1-6	TRBD1	15	medium-sized	TGTGCCAGCAGTCCGACGGACAGGAACACACCACCCCTCCACTTT	CASSPTDRNTPPLHF
TRBV5-8	TRBJ1-2	TRBD1	15	few	TGTGCCAGCAGCTTGGAGGCAGGGGGCGCGAATGGCTACACCTTC	CASSLEAGGANGYTF
TRBV14	TRBJ2-3	TRBD1	15	-	TGTGCCAGCAGCCACAGGGGGCCGGAAACAGATACGCAGTATTTT	CASSHRGPETDTQYF
TRBV19	TRBJ2-1	-	14	few	TGTGCCAGCTCTGAGAGCGTTTCTTGGGATGAGCAGTTCTTC	CASSESVSWDEQFF
TRBV3-1	TRBJ2-1	-	15	few	TGTGCCAGCAGCCAAGATTTCCCAGCCCACAATGAGCAGTTCTTC	CASSQDFPAHNEQFF
TRBV6-1	TRBJ2-4	-	14	-	TGTGCCAGCAGTGAAGTGGGGTCCAAAAACATTCAGTACTTC	CASSEVGSKNIQYF
TRBV27	TRBJ2-1	-	14	many	TGTGCCAGCACCCCCGCGGAGCCATACAATGAGCAGTTCTTC	CASTPAEPYNEQFF
TRBV29-1	TRBJ2-3	TRBD2	16	many	TGCAGCGTTGTAGCCCCGAGAGCGGGAAGCACAGATACGCAGTATTTT	CSVVAPRAGSTDTQYF
TRBV20-1	TRBJ2-3	TRBD2	15	many	TGCAGTGCTAGAGATAGCGGGAGGGCCGGAGATACGCAGTATTTT	CSARDSGRAGDTQYF
TRBV7-2	TRBJ2-3	TRBD2	17	-	TGTGCCAGCAGCTTCCCCCCCGGCGGGAGGGCCCCAGATACGCAGTATTTT	CASSFPPGGRAPDTQYF